One sample yielded the 16 T cell receptor beta chains listed below, sequenced in a study of type 1 regulatory T cells. TCRdb reprocessed the reads with MiXCR, giving one entry per CDR3 protein. The data show over 55,000 distinct CDR3 sequences, 55% to 80% seen once. For these TCRs, the target antigens are not known. Sequenced: cultured T cells, either the whole culture or a sorted T cell fraction (not recorded which). Subset given: Tr1-enriched cell product generated in vitro against host alloantigens. The receptors were gathered from a human donor in good health.

This clonotype was recorded a few times. The rearrangement uses TRBV10-3 and TRBJ2-4; D may be TRBD1 (6 bases). The CDR3 extends over 18 amino acids. V was trimmed by 0 bases and J by 2 bases, leaving 17 bases between them. CDR1 is ENHRY, CDR2 SYGVKD, per germline. CDR3 nucleotides: TGTGCCATCAGTGAGTCAACCCTACAGGGATCGTCCAAAAACATTCAGTACTTC. This gives the protein CAISESTLQGSSKNIQYF.

V and J are TRBV20-1 and TRBJ2-3, with D maybe TRBD2 (5 bases). The CDR3 has 15 residues. Trimming shortened V by 0 bases and J by 1 base, and 11 bases separated the two germline ends. Germline CDR1 and CDR2: DFQATT and SNEGSKA (reference sequence). As DNA, the CDR3 is TGCAGTGCTAGAGATTCGAGTAGCGGCACAGATACGCAGTATTTT. Amino acids: CSARDSSSGTDTQYF.

This clonotype was seen a handful of times. V is TRBV12-3 or TRBV12-4 and J is TRBJ2-1; D remains ambiguous. The CDR3 contains 11 residues. Trimming removed 1 base at V and 8 bases at J, with 3 bases between. The CDR3 loop is CASSLVDEQFF. DNA of the CDR3: TGTGCCAGCAGTTTAGTGGATGAGCAGTTCTTC.

V gene TRBV20-1 combines with J gene TRBJ2-3; the match to TRBD2 covers 13 bases. V shed 4 bases and J 2 bases; nucleotides not matched to a gene: 6. This CDR3 spans 16 amino acids. Germline V CDR1 and CDR2: DFQATT, SNEGSKA (reference sequence). The CDR3 sequence: CSATPGLAGNTDTQYF. In nucleotides, the CDR3 is TGCAGTGCTACGCCGGGACTAGCGGGGAACACAGATACGCAGTATTTT.

The chain uses TRBV20-1 and TRBJ2-1; D may be TRBD2 (5 bases). The ends were cut back, 3 bases at V and 5 bases at J, with 14 bases in the middle. Germline V gives CDR1 DFQATT, CDR2 SNEGSKA (reference sequence). This CDR3 is 14 amino acids long. CDR3 sequence: CSARSRRSNNEQFF. The DNA of the CDR3 is TGCAGTGCTAGGTCCAGGAGGAGCAACAATGAGCAGTTCTTC.

This rearrangement joins TRBV24-1 to TRBJ2-1; 9 positions match TRBD2. The CDR3 consists of 15 residues. Looked up from germline, CDR1 is KGHDR and CDR2 is SFDVKD. After removal of 4 bases from V and 4 bases from J, the junction contained 4 bases not matched to a gene. DNA of the CDR3: TGTGCCACCAGTGACGGCGGGAGGGTGTACAATGAGCAGTTCTTC. Encoded protein: CATSDGGRVYNEQFF.

The chain recombines TRBV20-1 with TRBJ2-3; 8 bases map to TRBD2. Germline V CDR1 and CDR2: DFQATT, SNEGSKA (reference sequence). There are 14 residues in the CDR3. Trimming took 1 base from V and 9 from J; bases not matched to a gene: 9. CDR3 residues: CSARGSGTVLTQYF. DNA of the CDR3: TGCAGTGCTAGAGGTAGCGGGACCGTACTCACGCAGTATTTT.

Worth noting for this clonotype: Germline and junction disagree at one end, which may indicate a read error. The rearrangement uses TRBV15 and TRBJ2-1, with D possibly matching TRBD2 (6 bases). The CDR3 spans 13 residues. Germline CDR1 reads LNHNV; CDR2 reads YYDKDF (reference sequence). In DNA form, the CDR3 reads TGTGCCGCCAGTTTAGGGACTTCAAATGAGCAGTTCTTC. It specifies CAASLGTSNEQFF.

V gene TRBV5-4 combines with J gene TRBJ2-2; D gene ambiguous. The CDR3 loop spans 15 amino acids. Trimming removed 2 bases from V and 1 base from J, with 9 bases in between. Germline values: CDR1 SGHNT, CDR2 YYREEE (reference sequence). CDR3 amino acids: CASSFLTENTGELFF. The CDR3 coding sequence is TGTGCCAGCAGCTTTTTGACCGAGAACACCGGGGAGCTGTTTTTT. The entire variable domain, with the rest obtained from reference TRBV5-4 and TRBJ2-2, is as follows: ETGVTQSPTHLIKTRGQQVTLRCSSQSGHNTVSWYQQALGQGPQFIFQYYREEENGRGNFPPRFSGLQFPNYSSELNVNALELDDSALYLCASSFLTENTGELFFGEGSRLTVL.

The chain carries TRBV12-5 and TRBJ2-3; D remains unclear. CDR1 is LGHNT, CDR2 FRNRAP, per germline. V gave up 1 base and J gave up 3 bases, with 5 bases separating them. There are 13 residues in the CDR3. The CDR3 spells CASGLAATDTQYF. The CDR3 DNA sequence: TGTGCTAGTGGTTTGGCGGCGACAGATACGCAGTATTTT.

This chain uses TRBV7-8 with TRBJ2-2; 8 positions agree with TRBD2. The J segment lost 6 bases and the V segment lost 3 bases, leaving 6 bases of the junction unmatched. Germline values: CDR1 SGHVS, CDR2 FQNEAQ. This CDR3 has 15 residues. CDR3 in DNA: TGTGCCAGCAGCTTGACTAGCGTAGTCGCCGGGGAGCTGTTTTTT. Its translation: CASSLTSVVAGELFF. The full variable domain, completed using reference TRBV7-8 and TRBJ2-2, is GAGVSQSPRYKVAKRGQDVALRCDPISGHVSLFWYQQALGQGPEFLTYFQNEAQLDKSGLPSDRFFAERPEGSVSTLKIQRTQQEDSAVYLCASSLTSVVAGELFFGEGSRLTVL.

The sample holds many counts of this clonotype. The chain carries TRBV19 and TRBJ1-5, with D unclear. V was shortened by 7 bases and J by 6 bases, with 13 bases between the two germline ends. CDR3 length: 13 residues. The germline gives CDR1 LNHDA, CDR2 SQIVND (reference sequence). The CDR3 is CASTLQGLQPQHF. In DNA form, the CDR3 reads TGTGCCAGTACCCTTCAAGGGCTTCAGCCCCAGCATTTT.

V is TRBV4-2 and J is TRBJ2-7, with a possible D match to TRBD1 (5 bases). In germline, CDR1 is LGHNA, CDR2 YNFKEQ. This CDR3 is built from 16 residues. Trimming stripped 0 bases from V and 2 bases from J, with 14 bases between. The CDR3 bases are TGTGCCAGCAGCCAAGATAAGGCGCAGGGCGCCTACGAGCAGTACTTC. This gives the protein CASSQDKAQGAYEQYF.

Only one count was recorded for this clonotype. The genes are TRBV12-3 or TRBV12-4 and TRBJ2-5; either TRBD1 or TRBD2 may supply D (5 bases each). The CDR3 is 11 amino acids. The V gene lost 4 bases and the J gene lost 7 bases, with 7 bases spanning the gap. Here the CDR3 DNA reads TGTGCCAGCAGTTGGGACGGGACCCAGTACTTC. This translates into CASSWDGTQYF.

This clonotype was observed a few times. The chain uses TRBV29-1 and TRBJ2-1; 8 bases fit TRBD2. The CDR3 consists of 14 residues. From germline, CDR1 is SQVTM and CDR2 ANQGSEA. After removal of 3 bases from V and 7 bases from J, the junction contained 8 bases not matched to a gene. The CDR3 here is CSVDPSGSLNEQFF. CDR3 nucleotides: TGCAGCGTTGACCCTAGCGGGTCTTTGAATGAGCAGTTCTTC.

The rearrangement joins TRBV5-1 to TRBJ2-7; weak D call: TRBD1 (6 bases). The CDR3 covers 14 residues. CDR1 SGHRS and CDR2 YFSETQ come from the germline V gene. Trimming removed 1 base at V and 2 bases at J, with 10 bases between. The CDR3 DNA is TGCGCCAGCAGCTTGAACAGGGACACCTACGAGCAGTACTTC. Encoded protein: CASSLNRDTYEQYF.